One and the same sample provided the 6 T cell receptor beta chains below, sequenced in a study of blood T cell repertoires in COVID-19. The repertoire was sequenced with immunoSEQ multiplex PCR; TCRdb's copy has only in-frame clones and lacks some. The sample lists 97,000 or so clones; roughly nine tenths were seen once. What was sequenced was peripheral blood. These receptor sequences come from a woman between 45 and 65 years old with COVID-19, enrolled during active disease.

The chain employs TRBV7-9 and TRBJ1-1; D not resolved. The germline V gene has CDR1 SEHNR and CDR2 FQNEAQ (reference sequence). With 5 bases removed from V and 3 bases from J, the gap between germline ends came to 10 bases. The CDR3 extends over 13 amino acids. Here the CDR3 DNA reads TGTGCCAGCAGCCCCTCAGGCGACACTGAAGCTTTCTTT. Translating gives CASSPSGDTEAFF.

The chain has TRBV2 and TRBJ2-3, with a tentative D call TRBD2 (6 bases). The length of the CDR3 is 15 residues. Trimming removed 0 bases from V and 9 bases from J, with 16 bases in between. The germline gives CDR1 SNHLY, CDR2 FYNNEI. The CDR3 sequence is CASSEAEGGVRTQYF. As DNA, the CDR3 is TGTGCCAGCAGTGAAGCGGAAGGCGGGGTACGAACGCAGTATTTT.

The chain combines TRBV27 with TRBJ1-2; 9 bases agree with TRBD1. This CDR3 is 15 amino acids long. The germline CDR1 and CDR2 sequences are MNHEY and SMNVEV (reference sequence). The ends lost 2 bases at V and 4 bases at J; junction bases unmatched: 5. The DNA for the CDR3 is TGTGCCAGCAGTTTAATGGCGGGACAGGGCTATGGCTACACCTTC. It yields the protein CASSLMAGQGYGYTF.

This sequence joins TRBV18 and TRBJ2-7; 8 bases align to TRBD1. The CDR3 is 15 amino acids. V was clipped by 6 bases and J by 0 bases; unmatched bases: 7. Germline lookup yields CDR1 KGHSH and CDR2 LQKENI. CDR3 DNA sequence: TGTGCCAGCTCCGGACCGGGACAGGCCTCCTACGAGCAGTACTTC. Translation gives CASSGPGQASYEQYF.

V gene TRBV9 combines with J gene TRBJ2-2; TRBD1 matches 8 bases. Trimming cost V 3 bases and J 3 bases; bases outside gene matches: 7. The CDR3 is made up of 16 amino acids. Germline V lookup: CDR1 SGDLS, CDR2 YYNGEE. The CDR3 loop reads CASSAAPTGDTGELFF. CDR3 sequence (DNA): TGTGCCAGCAGCGCAGCCCCGACAGGGGACACCGGGGAGCTGTTTTTT.

CDR3 loop: CASTPEDRPLYEQYF. For the CDR3, the DNA is TGTGCCAGCACCCCAGAGGACAGGCCGCTCTACGAGCAGTACTTC. This chain uses TRBV6-5 with TRBJ2-7; TRBD1 matches 7 bases. CDR1 is MNHEY and CDR2 is SVGAGI in the germline V gene. The V and J ends lost 7 bases and 3 bases, in that order; junction bases with no gene match: 12. The CDR3 is 15 amino acids.